This passage covers 8 T cell receptor beta chains from one sample sequenced in a study of cytomegalovirus exposure and HLA in healthy donors. TCRdb's table, derived via immunoSEQ multiplex PCR, lists solely in-frame clones and lacks some. The data show about 150,000 clones, around 90% seen once. Sequencing was performed on PBMCs. All receptors come from a woman aged 18-29 years in good health and CMV-seropositive.

The chain uses TRBV7-2 and TRBJ1-5; a possible D gene is TRBD1 (6 bases). The CDR3 totals 16 residues. V was pared by 5 bases and J by 4 bases, with 18 bases between. Germline V gene lookup returns CDR1 SGHTA and CDR2 FQGNSA. CDR3 protein: CASSLLEGHPNQPQHF. DNA of the CDR3: TGTGCCAGCAGCCTCTTAGAGGGACACCCTAATCAGCCCCAGCATTTT. The complete variable domain, with remaining parts taken from reference TRBV7-2 and TRBJ1-5, reads GAGVSQSPSNKVTEKGKDVELRCDPISGHTALYWYRQSLGQGLEFLIYFQGNSAPDKSGLPSDRFSAERTGGSVSTLTIQRTQQEDSAVYLCASSLLEGHPNQPQHFGDGTRLSIL.

The genes are TRBV11-3 and TRBJ2-3, with TRBD2 as a possible D gene (6 bases). The germline gives CDR1 SGHNT, CDR2 YENEEA. CDR3 length: 16 amino acids. Between the trimmed V and J ends, which lost 1 base and 2 bases, there was a span of 13 bases. The CDR3 nucleotides are TGTGCCAGCAGCTTAGGTCTCGGGGGAATCACAGATACGCAGTATTTT. The encoded protein is CASSLGLGGITDTQYF. The full variable domain, in which reference TRBV11-3 and TRBJ2-3 provide the parts outside the CDR3, is EAGVVQSPRYKIIEKKQPVAFWCNPISGHNTLYWYLQNLGQGPELLIRYENEEAVDDSQLPKDRFSAERLKGVDSTLKIQPAELGDSAVYLCASSLGLGGITDTQYFGPGTRLTVL.

The chain joins TRBV6-6 to TRBJ1-2; no definite D call. CDR1 is MNHNY, CDR2 SVGAGI, per germline (reference sequence). This CDR3 has 12 residues. The V end was cut by 5 bases, the J end by 3 bases, with 7 bases between. The CDR3 bases are TGTGCCAGCAGTGAGGCAGACTATGGCTACACCTTC. Amino acids: CASSEADYGYTF.

The V gene is TRBV11-1, the J gene TRBJ1-2; a weak D match, TRBD1 (6 bases). In germline, CDR1 is SGHAT, CDR2 FQDESV (reference sequence). The CDR3 spans 13 residues. V shed 5 bases and J shed 8 bases, with 15 bases lying between them. The CDR3 DNA sequence: TGTGCCAGCAGCCAAGGGGGATTGGGAGGCTACACCTTC. Its protein is CASSQGGLGGYTF.

This chain links TRBV6-1 with TRBJ2-1; the D gene is possibly TRBD1 (6 bases). This CDR3 spans 16 amino acids. The germline V and J ends were trimmed by 1 base and 2 bases, with 12 bases remaining between them. Germline CDR1 is MNHNS and CDR2 is SASEGT. The DNA of the CDR3 is TGTGCCAGCAGTGAAGGCCCAGGGGTAGCCTACAATGAGCAGTTCTTC. As protein: CASSEGPGVAYNEQFF.

The chain carries TRBV7-6 and TRBJ1-5; D remains ambiguous. The CDR3 is 14 residues long. Germline CDR1 is SGHVS and CDR2 is FNYEAQ. With 1 base removed from V and 7 bases from J, the gap between germline ends came to 11 bases. CDR3: CASSLGQAGQPQHF. CDR3 DNA: TGTGCCAGCAGCTTAGGGCAGGCTGGGCAGCCCCAGCATTTT.

The chain employs TRBV7-2 and TRBJ1-4; 8 nucleotides align to TRBD1. The V and J ends lost 6 bases and 8 bases, in that order; junction bases with no gene match: 8. This CDR3 comprises 14 residues. Looked up from germline, CDR1 is SGHTA and CDR2 is FQGNSA. The CDR3 loop reads CASRPDRGREKLFF. The CDR3, as DNA: TGTGCCAGCAGGCCCGACAGGGGAAGGGAAAAACTGTTTTTT.

This chain links TRBV7-9 with TRBJ2-5, with 11 bases identical to TRBD2. CDR3 size: 13 residues. V was pared by 5 bases and J by 9 bases, with 5 bases of the junction left unmatched. The germline gives CDR1 SEHNR, CDR2 FQNEAQ (reference sequence). The CDR3 protein is CASSEGLAEAQYF. The DNA for the CDR3 is TGTGCCAGCAGCGAGGGACTAGCGGAGGCCCAGTACTTC. Based on the CDR3 plus reference TRBV7-9 and TRBJ2-5, the full variable domain is DTGVSQNPRHKITKRGQNVTFRCDPISEHNRLYWYRQTLGQGPEFLTYFQNEAQLEKSRLLSDRFSAERPKGSFSTLEIQRTEQGDSAMYLCASSEGLAEAQYFGPGTRLLVL.